The 32 T cell receptor beta chains in this list originate from one sample, sequenced in a study of cytomegalovirus exposure and HLA in healthy donors (dated by TCRdb to 2016 to 2017). Library method: the immunoSEQ multiplex PCR assay. The clones in this table, taken by TCRdb from immuneACCESS, are in-frame only. Not every clone is retained; where verified, under half of the shortfall comes from an unresolved V gene, and the cause of the rest is unknown. This sample holds 150,000 to 200,000 clones; around four fifths were observed only once. The ten biggest clones cover approximately 2.4% of the sample. The sample consisted of PBMCs. These receptors all stem from a young man in good health and CMV-seropositive.

This chain connects TRBV19 to TRBJ1-1, with 8 bases that match TRBD1. The germline V gene has CDR1 LNHDA and CDR2 SQIVND (reference sequence). The length of the CDR3 is 15 residues. V trimming: 4 bases; J trimming: 3 bases; junction bases outside the gene matches: 7. DNA of the CDR3: TGTGCCAGTAGTAGGAAGACAGGGGCTGACACTGAAGCTTTCTTT. Its translation: CASSRKTGADTEAFF.

This clone has a handful of counts. This chain joins TRBV11-2 and TRBJ2-2; D remains unclear. This CDR3 has 13 residues. Germline CDR1 is SGHAT and CDR2 is FQNNGV. The V gene lost 5 bases and the J gene lost 3 bases, with 7 bases spanning the gap. The CDR3 DNA reads TGTGCCAGCAGCCTGCTATACACCGGGGAGCTGTTTTTT. Amino acid sequence: CASSLLYTGELFF.

The V call is TRBV2, the J call TRBJ2-1; perhaps TRBD2 as D (6 bases). The V gene lost 5 bases and the J gene lost 9 bases, with 11 bases spanning the gap. Per germline, CDR1 SNHLY and CDR2 FYNNEI. The CDR3 runs 12 residues. The CDR3 DNA reads TGTGCCAGCAGTACCCAGGGAGGTGAGCAGTTCTTC. This sequence encodes CASSTQGGEQFF.

Many counts were recorded for this clone. The chain uses TRBV19 and TRBJ2-7; D call uncertain. This CDR3 has 17 amino acids. Trimming shortened V by 0 bases and J by 2 bases, and 17 bases separated the two germline ends. The germline gives CDR1 LNHDA, CDR2 SQIVND (reference sequence). The CDR3 nucleotides are TGTGCCAGTAGTATAGAAGGAACAGCTGGCTGGACCTACGAGCAGTACTTC. Translating it yields CASSIEGTAGWTYEQYF.

This rearrangement joins TRBV4-3 to TRBJ1-2; D ambiguous. Trimming took off 0 bases at V and 8 bases at J, with 13 bases between the two ends. From germline, CDR1 is LGHNA and CDR2 YSLEER. The CDR3 loop spans 14 amino acids. For the CDR3, the DNA is TGCGCCAGCAGCCAAGATCGTCCCTTCGGGGGCTACACCTTC. Protein sequence: CASSQDRPFGGYTF.

This clone showed up just a few times. This chain joins TRBV10-1 and TRBJ1-5, with TRBD1 matching over 7 bases. Germline assignment: CDR1 WNHNN and CDR2 SYGVQD (reference sequence). The CDR3 is 14 amino acids. Losses at the gene ends were 8 bases for V and 5 bases for J; bases not matched to a gene: 9. DNA for the CDR3: TGCGCCAGCGCCGGGAAACAGGGGTATCAGCCCCAGCATTTT. Its translation: CASAGKQGYQPQHF.

The count of this clone is one. V is TRBV6-4 and J is TRBJ2-3; 11 bases align to TRBD2. The CDR3 is 17 residues long. Per the germline V gene, CDR1 is MRHNA and CDR2 is SNTAGT. After removal of 2 bases from V and 3 bases from J, the junction contained 7 bases not matched to a gene. CDR3 region: CASSDPSGLAETDTQYF. The CDR3 region has the DNA TGTGCCAGCAGTGACCCTTCGGGACTAGCGGAAACAGATACGCAGTATTTT.

This clone was recorded only once. The rearrangement uses TRBV27 and TRBJ2-7, with D possibly matching TRBD1 (6 bases). Germline loops: CDR1 MNHEY, CDR2 SMNVEV (reference sequence). The germline V and J ends were trimmed by 6 bases and 3 bases, with 18 bases remaining between them. There are 15 residues in the CDR3. CDR3 coding DNA: TGTGCCAGCAGCCTCCTCGGGACACTACTCTACGAGCAGTACTTC. Protein product: CASSLLGTLLYEQYF.

This chain joins TRBV29-1 and TRBJ2-7; 9 bases match TRBD1. With V trimmed by 1 base and J by 2 bases, 3 bases remained unmatched. The CDR3 totals 14 residues. CDR1 and CDR2 from the germline V gene are SQVTM and ANQGSEA. The DNA of the CDR3 is TGCAGCGTTGAAGTACGACAGGGGGCCTACGAGCAGTACTTC. Translating gives CSVEVRQGAYEQYF.

The genes are TRBV14 and TRBJ2-3, with a weak D call TRBD1 (5 bases). This CDR3 is 13 amino acids long. V dropped 5 bases and J dropped 8 bases, with 14 bases sitting between them. Germline V gene sequence: CDR1 SGHDN, CDR2 FVKESK. The CDR3 DNA sequence: TGTGCCAGCAGCGTTGGACACGTTTCTACGCAGTATTTT. It yields the protein CASSVGHVSTQYF.

The gene calls are TRBV5-1 and TRBJ2-3; 10 bases are a match to TRBD2. This CDR3 has 14 residues. Germline assignment: CDR1 SGHRS and CDR2 YFSETQ. V dropped 2 bases and J dropped 3; count of bases not matched to a gene: 0. The CDR3 DNA sequence: TGCGCCAGCAGCTTTAGCGGGGGGACAGATACGCAGTATTTT. Protein: CASSFSGGTDTQYF.

Comments on this clone: Compared with germline, one end of the junction differs, possibly owing to a read error. This chain links TRBV7-7 with TRBJ1-6; D call uncertain. Germline V CDR1 and CDR2: SSHAT, FNYEAQ (reference sequence). The CDR3 extends over 15 amino acids. The CDR3, as DNA: TGTGCTAGCAGCTTAAGGCGGAGACCGAATTCACCCCTCCACTTT. Encoded protein: CASSLRRRPNSPLHF.

As DNA, the CDR3 is TGCGCCAGCAGTGAGTCTGGGGCTTTGGACACTGAAGCTTTCTTT. Translated: CASSESGALDTEAFF. The rearrangement uses TRBV10-2 and TRBJ1-1; tentatively, D is TRBD1 (5 bases). V was shortened by 0 bases and J by 3 bases, with 11 bases between the two germline ends. The CDR3 contains 15 residues. The germline V gene encodes CDR1 WSHSY and CDR2 SAAADI.

The chain joins TRBV7-2 to TRBJ1-1, with D uncertain. The CDR3 is 13 residues long. Deletions cut 5 bases from V and 7 bases from J, with 14 bases between. Germline V CDR1 and CDR2: SGHTA, FQGNSA. This CDR3 reads CASSLLAGNEAFF. The CDR3 nucleotides are TGTGCCAGCAGCCTTCTGGCAGGTAATGAAGCTTTCTTT.

This chain joins TRBV25-1 and TRBJ1-5, with D unresolved. Trimming left V 1 base short and J 4 bases short, with 8 bases between. The CDR3 spans 14 residues. Per germline, CDR1 MGHDK and CDR2 SYGVNS. The CDR3, as DNA: TGTGCCAGCAGTGAATGGCAGGTTAATCAGCCCCAGCATTTT. This sequence encodes CASSEWQVNQPQHF.

This chain connects TRBV29-1 to TRBJ2-7, with TRBD1 identical over 8 bases. With V trimmed by 4 bases and J by 4 bases, 9 bases remained unmatched. There are 14 residues in the CDR3. The V gene's germline CDR1 is SQVTM and CDR2 ANQGSEA. The CDR3: CSVANGQGGYEQYF. CDR3 bases: TGCAGCGTTGCAAACGGACAGGGAGGTTACGAGCAGTACTTC.

This clone was counted a few times. The gene calls are TRBV19 and TRBJ1-1, with D uncertain. The V gene lost 5 bases and the J gene lost 1 base, with 14 bases spanning the gap. The CDR3 spans 15 residues. CDR1 and CDR2 from the germline V gene are LNHDA and SQIVND (reference sequence). The CDR3 here is CASSLIPPGNTEAFF. CDR3 coding DNA: TGTGCCAGTAGTCTAATCCCACCCGGGAACACTGAAGCTTTCTTT.

Points on this clone: The sample contains more than one DNA sequence encoding this CDR3. V is TRBV4-3 and J is TRBJ2-7, with D possibly TRBD2 on 5 matching bases. This CDR3 contains 15 residues. Germline V gene lookup returns CDR1 LGHNA and CDR2 YSLEER. The V gene lost 0 bases and the J gene lost 0 bases, with 9 bases spanning the gap. CDR3 sequence: CASSQDRGSSYEQYF. DNA for the CDR3: TGCGCCAGCAGCCAAGATAGAGGGAGCTCCTACGAGCAGTACTTC.

V is TRBV6-4 and J is TRBJ2-2; TRBD1 might be the D (5 bases). V lost 6 bases to trimming and J lost 1 base, with 6 bases between them. The CDR3 has 13 residues. Looked up from germline, CDR1 is MRHNA and CDR2 is SNTAGT. The CDR3 DNA is TGTGCCAGCAGCGGACAGAACACCGGGGAGCTGTTTTTT. Translating gives CASSGQNTGELFF.

The rearrangement links TRBV25-1 to TRBJ2-7; D is ambiguous. Germline CDR1 reads MGHDK; CDR2 reads SYGVNS. Trimming cost V 2 bases and J 0 bases, with 8 bases left between them. CDR3 length: 14 amino acids. The CDR3 DNA reads as TGTGCCAGCAGTGAAAGCCCGGGCTCCTACGAGCAGTACTTC. It yields the protein CASSESPGSYEQYF.

The rearrangement uses TRBV4-3 and TRBJ1-5; a possible D gene is TRBD1 (5 bases). Trimming took 1 base from V and 0 from J, leaving 16 bases between them. CDR1 is LGHNA and CDR2 is YSLEER in the germline V gene. The CDR3 sequence is 18 residues long. This chain's CDR3 is CASSQAIRVGGSNQPQHF. The CDR3 DNA follows: TGCGCCAGCAGCCAAGCAATTAGGGTGGGGGGTAGCAATCAGCCCCAGCATTTT.

In its sample, this clone was seen once. This chain joins TRBV2 and TRBJ1-2, with 8 bases lining up with TRBD1. This CDR3 is 12 amino acids long. J gave up 8 bases and V 6 bases, and 5 bases lay outside the gene matches. Per germline, CDR1 SNHLY and CDR2 FYNNEI. The CDR3 region is CASSPGGLGYTF. The CDR3 coding sequence is TGTGCCAGCAGCCCAGGGGGCCTCGGCTACACCTTC.

This chain connects TRBV6-6 to TRBJ1-5; D remains ambiguous. The CDR3 runs 15 residues. V lost 5 bases to trimming and J lost 6 bases, with 17 bases between them. Germline V gives CDR1 MNHNY, CDR2 SVGAGI (reference sequence). The CDR3 sequence is CASSRGLLTAQPQHF. The DNA of the CDR3 is TGTGCCAGCAGTCGCGGACTGTTAACGGCTCAGCCCCAGCATTTT.

The chain carries TRBV19 and TRBJ1-5, with a possible D match to TRBD1 (5 bases). Looked up from germline, CDR1 is LNHDA and CDR2 is SQIVND (reference sequence). The CDR3 loop spans 16 amino acids. This CDR3 reads CASGLKGMDSNQPQHF. The CDR3 nucleotides read TGTGCAAGTGGATTAAAGGGGATGGATAGCAATCAGCCCCAGCATTTT.

The chain carries TRBV29-1 and TRBJ2-7; possible D gene TRBD1, 5 bases. This CDR3 comprises 13 residues. Germline V gene sequence: CDR1 SQVTM, CDR2 ANQGSEA. The V end lost 3 bases, the J end lost 3 bases, and 12 bases lay between the germline ends. Here the CDR3 reads CSVETDINYEQYF. The CDR3 bases are TGCAGCGTTGAGACGGACATAAACTACGAGCAGTACTTC.

This clone was detected only a few times. The rearrangement uses TRBV6-5 and TRBJ2-7; D is perhaps TRBD2 (5 bases). The CDR3 consists of 13 residues. Trimming cost V 11 bases and J 3 bases, with 17 bases left between them. The germline CDR1 and CDR2 sequences are MNHEY and SVGAGI. The CDR3 bases are TGTGCCGCTCGTGATTCCGGACTCTACGAGCAGTACTTC. It encodes CAARDSGLYEQYF.

V usage is TRBV7-6 and J usage is TRBJ1-2, with 11 bases fitting TRBD1. Germline lookup yields CDR1 SGHVS and CDR2 FNYEAQ. Unmatched junction bases numbered 7, after V lost 5 bases and J lost 8 bases. This CDR3 has 14 amino acids. CDR3 in DNA: TGTGCCAGCAGCGTAGGACAGGGGGCACAGGGCTACACCTTC. Protein: CASSVGQGAQGYTF.

This chain connects TRBV30 to TRBJ2-7; a possible D gene is TRBD2 (6 bases). The V gene's germline CDR1 is GTSNPN and CDR2 SVGIG (reference sequence). Trimming took off 2 bases at V and 0 bases at J, with 17 bases between the two ends. CDR3 length: 16 amino acids. Here the CDR3 DNA reads TGTGCCTGGAGTCTGCCTAGGAGGGCTTACTCCTACGAGCAGTACTTC. Protein sequence: CAWSLPRRAYSYEQYF.

The chain is built from TRBV4-1 and TRBJ2-1; 8 bases are a match to TRBD2. CDR1 is MGHRA, CDR2 YSYEKL, per germline. Losses at the gene ends were 4 bases for V and 1 base for J; bases not matched to a gene: 6. The CDR3 totals 16 residues. CDR3: CASSRLGGASYNEQFF. The DNA for the CDR3 is TGCGCCAGCAGCCGACTCGGGGGGGCTTCCTACAATGAGCAGTTCTTC.

This clone was recorded only once. The chain couples TRBV2 to TRBJ2-1; TRBD2 matches at 8 bases. V dropped 6 bases and J dropped 7; count of bases not matched to a gene: 8. Per germline, CDR1 SNHLY and CDR2 FYNNEI. This CDR3 spans 14 amino acids. As DNA, the CDR3 is TGTGCCAGCAGGGCGACGGGAGGGGGGAATGAGCAGTTCTTC. Amino acid sequence: CASRATGGGNEQFF.

V is TRBV7-3 and J is TRBJ2-5, with 11 bases lining up with TRBD2. V was clipped by 5 bases and J by 5 bases; unmatched bases: 7. Germline assignment: CDR1 SGHTA and CDR2 FQGTGA. The CDR3 is 15 amino acids. CDR3 in amino acids: CASSDASGGIETQYF. The DNA for the CDR3 is TGTGCCAGCAGCGACGCTAGCGGGGGGATCGAGACCCAGTACTTC.

The CDR3 DNA follows: TGTGCCAGCAGCCCCTTCACAGGTCCTGGCTCCTATAATTCACCCCTCCACTTT. It specifies CASSPFTGPGSYNSPLHF. The rearrangement uses TRBV5-5 and TRBJ1-6; D possibly corresponds to TRBD1 (5 bases). Germline CDR1 and CDR2: SGHKS and YYEKEE (reference sequence). V was pared by 4 bases and J by 0 bases, with 17 bases between. This CDR3 is 18 amino acids long.